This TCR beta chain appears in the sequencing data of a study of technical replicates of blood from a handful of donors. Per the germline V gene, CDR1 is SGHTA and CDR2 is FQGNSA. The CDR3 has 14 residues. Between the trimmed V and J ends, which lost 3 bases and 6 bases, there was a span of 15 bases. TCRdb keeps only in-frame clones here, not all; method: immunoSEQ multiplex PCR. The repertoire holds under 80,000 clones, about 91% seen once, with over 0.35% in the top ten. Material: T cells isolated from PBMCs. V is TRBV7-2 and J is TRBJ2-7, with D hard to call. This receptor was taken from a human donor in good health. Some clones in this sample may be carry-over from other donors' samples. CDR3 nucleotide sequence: TGTGCCAGCAGCTTCCGTCCCGAGCCGGGCGAGCAGTACTTC. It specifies CASSFRPEPGEQYF.